This TCR beta chain is from a study of T cell changes during pregnancy in multiple sclerosis. CDR1 is MDHEN and CDR2 is SYDVKM in the germline V gene. CDR3 length equals 16 residues. With V trimmed by 3 bases and J by 4 bases, 5 bases remained unmatched. TCRdb's copy holds only in-frame clones and misses some; the assay was immunoSEQ multiplex PCR. The sample has around 67,000 clones; around 93% are singletons. The sequencing here drew on peripheral blood, taken in the first trimester of pregnancy. The receptor was derived from a female donor with multiple sclerosis, enrolled in a pregnancy study. The chain employs TRBV28 and TRBJ2-1; 11 bases match TRBD1. CDR3 DNA sequence: TGTGCCAGCAGTTTTGTGGGGACAGGGGGATACAATGAGCAGTTCTTC. It specifies CASSFVGTGGYNEQFF.